This TCR beta chain was retrieved from a study of naive and memory T cell subsets. Study-wide findings and caveats: A few larger clonotypes appeared in naive repertoires, especially CD8, possibly memory cells re-expressing CD45RA. Over 85% of naive TCR sequences appeared only once, unlike memory subsets.

This clonotype was counted only a few times. Its specificity is not known. Overnight CMV lysate stimulation of fresh PBMCs defined donor CMV status by CD4+ IFNgamma. Four subsets defined by CD45RA and CD27 were sorted after CD3, CD4, CD8 and live/dead staining. Two oligonucleotides, mixed equimolar, formed the beta constant-region primer covering TRBC1 and TRBC2. Ligated cDNA was amplified by four rounds of PCR with nested alpha and beta constant-region primers and SP2. TCRdb ran MiXCR on the UMI-ligation and nested PCR reads and lists one entry per CDR3 protein. Seen here are 98,000 or so distinct CDR3 sequences, about 10% observed once, and the top ten hold just over 0.13%. Deletions cut 0 bases from V and 1 base from J, with 5 bases between. This CDR3 has 15 residues. Germline loops: CDR1 SGHRS, CDR2 YFSETQ.

V and J are TRBV5-1 and TRBJ1-6; no reliable D call. Sequencing used naive CD4+ T cells from blood. This receptor was obtained from a human donor in good health. CDR3 in DNA: TGCGCCAGCAGCTTGGGAGAATCCTATAATTCACCCCTCCACTTT. This gives the protein CASSLGESYNSPLHF.